This T cell receptor (beta chain) comes out of a study of blood T cells in healthy people across ages (dated by TCRdb to about 2015). The study in broad terms: Template switching captured roughly one uniquely barcoded TCR beta cDNA molecule per two T cells in model experiments. The study measured age-related changes in TCR beta repertoire diversity using deep sequencing normalized with unique cDNA molecular identifiers. The donors were split into four age groups: young (average 16 years), middle-aged (roughly 42), aged (about 56) and long-lived (approximately 80). To avoid experimental bias, donors of different ages were randomly spread across the sequencing lanes. Two additional independent replicas of 1 million unique cDNA reads from the same blood draw were analyzed for two donors (one aged 18 to 29 and one aged 80 or older). Overall study outcomes, separate from this receptor: A strong correlation was found between observed TCR beta diversity and the percentage of naive T cells measured by flow cytometry. Because donor CMV infection status was unknown, age-related changes in expanded clonotypes were potentially confounded. Total diversity estimates from one million sequenced T cells were considered lower bounds and underestimates. Since profiling was done on bulk unsorted PBMCs, naive and antigen-experienced compartments could not be conclusively compared. Compared with the aged group, the long-lived group had more naive CD4+ T cells, fewer expanded clones and increased TCR diversity, a pattern suggesting age selection. Observed TCR beta diversity per million T cells fell roughly linearly with age, and a significant reduction was already apparent by age approximately 41.

Libraries were constructed by 5' RACE. The sequencer listed for this sample is Illumina HiSeq 2500. A second PCR of about 6 to 12 cycles was run with a J-beta primer mix and a sample-barcoded 5' primer. A template-switch 5' adaptor carrying 12 random nucleotides introduced a unique molecular identifier onto each TCR beta cDNA molecule. At least 2.5 million CDR3-containing paired-end reads were obtained from each sample. All of the RNA was converted into first-strand cDNA using the Mint cDNA synthesis kit, with a TRBC-specific oligonucleotide serving as the primer. All cDNA was treated with uracil-DNA glycosylase and then went through a first 18-cycle PCR with the universal primers M1SS and BC2_uni_R. The paper's data handling went like this. Normalization of each sample was performed by random selection of 1 million high-quality reads, each carrying a distinct molecular identifier. Instead of being binned into consensus sequences, reads that shared molecular identifiers were thrown out. MiTCR, set to a Q25 quality threshold and the strictest error-elimination algorithm, was used for CDR3 identification, clonotype clustering and error correction. A nonparametric unseen species model with Euler transformation was used to estimate lower-bound total TCR beta diversity. TCRdb reworked the public reads: Q25 trimming with fastp, MiXCR clone assembly, productive beta chains retained. Each CDR3 protein gets just one entry, which takes the most common genes and DNA from the rows behind it. Clone size and V and J calls follow TCRdb, not the original study. Present in this sample are more than 1,400,000 distinct CDR3 sequences, about 43% of which were seen just once. Clones ranked in the top ten supply around 8% of the sample.

The 39 donors, aged about 6 to 100 years, were systemically healthy Caucasian individuals from Russia. Around 10 milliliters of peripheral blood were collected from each donor into EDTA-treated Vacutainer tubes. Ficoll-Paque density-gradient centrifugation was used to isolate PBMCs, with at least 6.5 million per sample. Total RNA, at least 6 micrograms per sample, was extracted from PBMCs with Trizol reagent. For every donor, flow cytometry on a PBMC aliquot measured the percentage of naive CD45RAhigh/CD27high T cells. V loses 0 bases of germline sequence and J loses 5 bases, and the interval between the two ends is 13 bases. CDR1 and CDR2 are read off the germline V gene (reference sequence) as DFQATT and SNEGSKA. The CDR3 numbers 14 residues from cysteine through phenylalanine. Only the CDR3 DNA is retained, 42 bases long and in frame from the first base. This clonotype was observed a single time. It has no known antigen specificity. No quality values exist for individual bases; no much larger clone is one base distant.

Sequenced sample: blood. The sequence is built from TRBV20-1 and TRBJ1-1, with the identity of the D gene unclear. The TCR comes from a woman aged 18-29 years in good health. The CDR3 in this case is CSARDVGSVTEAFF. The DNA sequence is TGCAGTGCTAGAGATGTAGGGTCAGTTACTGAAGCTTTCTTT.